Presented here are 25 T cell receptor beta chains from one specimen sequenced in a study of T cell repertoires in cytomegalovirus infection (dated by TCRdb to about 2019). Sequencing relied on an Illumina HiSeq 1500. TCRdb reran the public reads through fastp at Q25 and MiXCR, keeping productive beta chains. Each entry merges the rows of one CDR3 protein and shows their most common DNA and genes. The sample has 150,000 to 200,000 distinct CDR3 sequences on record, 13% to 15% of them singletons. Clones ranked in the top ten supply 25% to 30% of the sample. The source material was PBMCs. These receptor sequences come from a human donor in good health (CMV status not recorded). Some clones in this sample may be carry-over from other donors' samples.

The V and J genes are TRBV6-2 or TRBV6-3 and TRBJ1-2, with D hard to call. The V end was cut by 7 bases, the J end by 8 bases, with 23 bases between. The CDR3 runs 15 residues. Germline CDR1 MNHEY, CDR2 SVGEGT. The CDR3 DNA reads TGTGCCAGCAACACGCCGTTGATTCATCCGGGAGGCTACACCTTC. Translation: CASNTPLIHPGGYTF.

This clonotype was counted at least ten times. The chain links TRBV7-9 to TRBJ2-3, with D hard to call. The ends were cut back, 4 bases at V and 6 bases at J, with 23 bases in the middle. The CDR3 length is 17 residues. Germline-derived CDR1 and CDR2 are SEHNR and FQNEAQ (reference sequence). This CDR3 reads CASSSIPQTLGVDTQYF. CDR3 nucleotide sequence: TGTGCCAGCAGCTCCATTCCCCAAACTTTAGGTGTTGATACGCAGTATTTT.

This clonotype was counted many times. The chain joins TRBV6-2 or TRBV6-3 to TRBJ1-1, with D tentatively TRBD1 (5 bases). Germline assignment: CDR1 MNHEY and CDR2 SVGEGT. The CDR3 loop spans 11 amino acids. Trimming stripped 5 bases from V and 8 bases from J, with 9 bases between. Written as DNA, the CDR3 is TGTGCCAGCAGTCACCGGGACGAAGCTTTCTTT. This translates into CASSHRDEAFF.

The CDR3 region is CASSLDREGWNEQFF. The CDR3 region has the DNA TGTGCCAGCAGCTTAGATCGGGAGGGCTGGAATGAGCAGTTCTTC. The chain couples TRBV7-2 to TRBJ2-1; 8 nucleotides match TRBD2. The V gene's germline CDR1 is SGHTA and CDR2 FQGNSA. Unmatched junction bases numbered 6, after V lost 1 base and J lost 7 bases. The CDR3 sequence is 15 residues long.

The rearrangement links TRBV5-4 to TRBJ2-7; possibly TRBD1 for D (5 bases). Trimming removed 1 base from V and 7 bases from J, with 15 bases in between. Germline CDR1 and CDR2: SGHNT and YYREEE (reference sequence). The CDR3 covers 14 residues. CDR3 in amino acids: CASSLTFRAEEQYF. The CDR3 DNA sequence: TGTGCCAGCAGCTTGACCTTCAGGGCAGAAGAGCAGTACTTC.

This clonotype has a handful of counts. The chain has TRBV20-1 and TRBJ1-6, with D possibly being TRBD1 (5 bases). Per germline, CDR1 DFQATT and CDR2 SNEGSKA (reference sequence). CDR3 length: 14 residues. V gave up 6 bases and J gave up 7 bases, with 16 bases separating them. The CDR3 spells CSADTGVGNSPLHF. The CDR3 DNA is TGCAGTGCCGACACGGGGGTGGGGAATTCACCCCTCCACTTT.

In this sample, this clonotype turned up many times. The rearrangement joins TRBV7-2 to TRBJ2-3, with TRBD2 identical over 11 bases. Germline V gene sequence: CDR1 SGHTA, CDR2 FQGNSA. Trimming cost V 2 bases and J 5 bases; bases outside gene matches: 12. CDR3 length equals 18 residues. The CDR3 DNA sequence: TGTGCCAGCAGCTTACCGACTAGCGGGACGGTGAGGATAGATACGCAGTATTTT. This translates into CASSLPTSGTVRIDTQYF.

This chain connects TRBV12-3 or TRBV12-4 to TRBJ2-6; 8 bases align to TRBD1. V shed 5 bases, J shed 0 bases, and the junction held 9 bases outside the gene matches. CDR3 length: 18 amino acids. The CDR3 nucleotides are TGTGCCAGCAGTCTCAGGGGGCCTCCCGTCTCTGGGGCCAACGTCCTGACTTTC. Translating gives CASSLRGPPVSGANVLTF.

There are many counts of this clonotype. The chain employs TRBV12-3 or TRBV12-4 and TRBJ1-2, with TRBD1 matching 10 bases. CDR3 length: 13 residues. The junction had 3 bases not matched to a gene; V was cut back by 3 bases and J by 8 bases. This CDR3 reads CASSLGQGRGYTF. Written as DNA, the CDR3 is TGTGCCAGCAGTTTGGGACAGGGGAGAGGCTACACCTTC.

This clonotype was counted only a few times. The rearrangement joins TRBV29-1 to TRBJ2-1; 7 bases match TRBD2. The CDR3 length is 14 residues. Losses at the gene ends were 1 base for V and 2 bases for J; bases not matched to a gene: 2. Germline CDR1 reads SQVTM; CDR2 reads ANQGSEA. In DNA form, the CDR3 reads TGCAGCGTTGAAGGGCTAGCGGCCTACAATGAGCAGTTCTTC. This translates into CSVEGLAAYNEQFF.

This clonotype has just a few counts. The chain is built from TRBV27 and TRBJ2-1; 7 nucleotides agree with TRBD2. Germline CDR1 is MNHEY and CDR2 is SMNVEV (reference sequence). The V and J ends lost 5 bases and 1 base, in that order; junction bases with no gene match: 17. The CDR3 length is 19 residues. The CDR3 spells CASSVRMGGLSPSYNEQFF. The CDR3 DNA follows: TGTGCCAGCAGTGTACGGATGGGGGGACTAAGTCCTTCCTACAATGAGCAGTTCTTC.

This clonotype has more than one count but fewer than ten. This rearrangement joins TRBV29-1 to TRBJ2-1; TRBD1 might be the D (8 bases). In germline, CDR1 is SQVTM, CDR2 ANQGSEA. V was pared by 4 bases and J by 5 bases, with 21 bases between. This CDR3 spans 16 amino acids. This CDR3 is CSVGNRGGRQNNEQFF. CDR3 bases: TGCAGCGTTGGCAACAGGGGGGGGAGACAAAACAATGAGCAGTTCTTC.

This rearrangement joins TRBV15 to TRBJ1-1, with unresolved D. The V gene's germline CDR1 is LNHNV and CDR2 YYDKDF (reference sequence). The CDR3 extends over 13 amino acids. V was trimmed by 8 bases and J by 5 bases, leaving 15 bases between them. The CDR3 sequence is CATLTAGRTEAFF. For the CDR3, the DNA is TGTGCCACCCTGACCGCCGGGAGGACTGAAGCTTTCTTT.

This clonotype was detected many times. The chain combines TRBV7-2 with TRBJ2-1; D is ambiguous. CDR1 is SGHTA and CDR2 is FQGNSA in the germline V gene. The CDR3 sequence is 12 residues long. Deletions cut 4 bases from V and 4 bases from J, with 5 bases between. The CDR3 sequence: CASSSGYNEQFF. In DNA, the CDR3 is TGTGCCAGCAGCTCCGGATACAATGAGCAGTTCTTC.

Comment on this clonotype: A much larger clone lies a single base off, so this may be a read error. The V gene is TRBV11-2, the J gene TRBJ2-3; TRBD2 matches 12 bases. Germline V CDR1 and CDR2: SGHAT, FQNNGV. V shed 4 bases, J shed 2 bases, and the junction held 19 bases outside the gene matches. The CDR3 has 21 residues. Written as DNA, the CDR3 is TGTGCCAGCAGCTCCGTTACGAGACTAGCGGGAGATAGGTGGGACACAGATACGCAGTATTTT. Translating it yields CASSSVTRLAGDRWDTDTQYF.

The genes are TRBV18 and TRBJ2-1; 10 bases align to TRBD1. Germline CDR1 and CDR2: KGHSH and LQKENI. Germline trimming cut 5 bases from V and 2 bases from J; bases unmatched to any gene: 0. The CDR3 totals 14 residues. The CDR3 region is CASSGQGAYNEQFF. The CDR3 region has the DNA TGTGCCAGCTCAGGACAGGGGGCCTACAATGAGCAGTTCTTC.

The sample holds a few counts of this clonotype. The chain couples TRBV19 to TRBJ1-2; D is unresolved. The CDR3 is 12 amino acids. Germline V CDR1 and CDR2: LNHDA, SQIVND (reference sequence). Trimming left V 7 bases short and J 4 bases short, with 10 bases between. DNA of the CDR3: TGTGCCAGTAATAGCAGGACCTATGGCTACACCTTC. It encodes CASNSRTYGYTF.

This clonotype has only a few counts. This chain connects TRBV13 to TRBJ1-1; 8 bases align to TRBD1. CDR1 and CDR2 from the germline V gene are PRHDT and FYEKMQ (reference sequence). This CDR3 comprises 13 residues. J gave up 6 bases and V 4 bases, and 4 bases lay outside the gene matches. The CDR3 sequence: CASSSDRDAEAFF. CDR3 bases: TGTGCCAGCAGCTCGGACAGGGATGCTGAAGCTTTCTTT.

This clonotype was seen repeatedly, ten times or more. The chain joins TRBV2 to TRBJ2-5; D possibly uses TRBD1 or TRBD2 (7 bases each). CDR3 length equals 15 residues. Trimming removed 5 bases at V and 7 bases at J, with 20 bases between. Germline CDR1 reads SNHLY; CDR2 reads FYNNEI. The chain's CDR3 is CASSRDADREGTQYF. The CDR3, as DNA: TGTGCCAGCAGTCGAGACGCCGACAGGGAGGGGACCCAGTACTTC. Drawing the rest from reference TRBV2 and TRBJ2-5, the complete variable domain is EPEVTQTPSHQVTQMGQEVILRCVPISNHLYFYWYRQILGQKVEFLVSFYNNEISEKSEIFDDQFSVERPDGSNFTLKIRSTKLEDSAMYFCASSRDADREGTQYFGPGTRLLVL.

This chain uses TRBV12-3 or TRBV12-4 with TRBJ1-1; possible D gene TRBD1, 5 bases. This CDR3 is built from 17 residues. With 0 bases removed from V and 5 bases from J, the gap between germline ends came to 19 bases. The CDR3 loop is CASSLAWTVGAKTEAFF. The CDR3 region has the DNA TGTGCCAGCAGTTTAGCCTGGACGGTCGGGGCAAAGACTGAAGCTTTCTTT.

This clonotype was counted only a few times. An end of the junction does not agree with germline; a read error may underlie this. The chain uses TRBV5-1 and TRBJ1-1; TRBD1 matches at 8 bases. The CDR3 has 14 amino acids. Germline CDR1 is SGHRS and CDR2 is YFSETQ. The CDR3 DNA follows: TGCGCCAGCAGCTTGCGACAGGGGAACGCTGAAGCTTTCTTT. It codes for CASSLRQGNAEAFF.

This clonotype was counted a few times. The chain recombines TRBV7-9 with TRBJ1-2; D is undetermined. The V end lost 5 bases, the J end lost 5 bases, and 12 bases lay between the germline ends. The germline CDR1 and CDR2 sequences are SEHNR and FQNEAQ (reference sequence). CDR3 size: 13 residues. Written as DNA, the CDR3 is TGTGCCAGCAGCCAAGAGTCGGCTTATGGCTACACCTTC. It yields the protein CASSQESAYGYTF.

The rearrangement links TRBV14 to TRBJ2-7; 9 bases align to TRBD1. The length of the CDR3 is 13 residues. Germline lookup yields CDR1 SGHDN and CDR2 FVKESK. V gave up 3 bases and J gave up 6 bases; unmatched junction bases: 3. CDR3 amino acids: CASSQWTGAEQYF. The CDR3 region has the DNA TGTGCCAGCAGCCAGTGGACAGGGGCCGAGCAGTACTTC.

The chain combines TRBV5-6 with TRBJ2-7; TRBD1 matches 8 bases. V lost 3 bases to trimming and J lost 2 bases; unmatched junction nucleotides: 4. Per the germline V gene, CDR1 is SGHDT and CDR2 is YYEEEE. This CDR3 is 14 amino acids long. The CDR3 nucleotides are TGTGCCAGCAGCTGGGGACAGGTAACCTACGAGCAGTACTTC. It specifies CASSWGQVTYEQYF.

The chain uses TRBV20-1 and TRBJ2-3; perhaps TRBD2 as D (6 bases). The germline V gene has CDR1 DFQATT and CDR2 SNEGSKA (reference sequence). The CDR3 totals 15 residues. The V and J ends lost 6 bases and 0 bases respectively, with 16 bases between them. The CDR3 here is CSAQRRRGSTDTQYF. Written as DNA, the CDR3 is TGCAGTGCCCAGAGACGGCGGGGTAGCACAGATACGCAGTATTTT.